The rows below give T cell receptor beta chains drawn from one sample of a study of T-cell memory formation after mild COVID-19. TCRdb passed the 5' RACE reads through MiXCR, listing each CDR3 protein once. The data show fewer than 700,000 distinct CDR3 sequences, over 15% seen once. Sequencing was performed on PBMCs or a T cell subset sorted from them (not recorded which). The receptors were gathered from an adult woman who had mild COVID-19 (a few samples of this study predate the infection). Cell type and time point are not known. The conserved cysteine and the conserved F or W are not part of the CDR3 here.

TRBV6-2/TRBV6-3	TRBJ2-1	ASASGRSNEQF
TRBV5-4	TRBJ2-3	ASSLVGHLGPDTQY
TRBV12-3/TRBV12-4	TRBJ2-4	ASRKISGNIQY
TRBV12-3/TRBV12-4	TRBJ2-3	ASSLGRRGTDTQY
TRBV5-1	TRBJ2-1	ASIPRDERYNEQF
TRBV7-8	TRBJ1-5	ASSTDSNQPQH
TRBV15	TRBJ2-7	ATSSLPTGPYEQY
TRBV7-9	TRBJ2-5	ASSQFTTGEETQY
TRBV5-5	TRBJ1-1	ASSPRALPMNTEAF
TRBV13	TRBJ2-1	ASTDGLGGHEQF
TRBV27	TRBJ2-3	ASSFVGIGGGTDTQY
TRBV12-3/TRBV12-4	TRBJ1-2	ASSPLGQGEGYGYT
TRBV9	TRBJ2-3	ASSAPAGVGDTQY
TRBV6-1	TRBJ2-7	ASSDVTFYEQY
TRBV30	TRBJ1-1	AWSLGIQHLMNTEAF
TRBV6-5	TRBJ2-7	ASSQNLGTGGTYEQY
TRBV6-5	TRBJ1-6	ASSRQGGNSPLH
TRBV9	TRBJ2-7	ASSDGTQGRGNYEQY
TRBV7-8	TRBJ1-1	ASSLGWASEAF
TRBV6-6	TRBJ2-1	ASRETQGANSYNEQF
TRBV20-1	TRBJ2-7	SVRTGNMKYEQY
TRBV7-8	TRBJ2-5	ASSIDTQETQY
TRBV20-1	TRBJ2-7	SAPARQGAAEQY
TRBV20-1	TRBJ2-7	SARVSSGKSYEQY
TRBV9	TRBJ2-7	ASSDKGHSYEQY
TRBV7-8	TRBJ2-1	ASSLGTSNFDEQF
TRBV6-5	TRBJ2-3	ASSYRHLDTQY
TRBV20-1	TRBJ1-2	SARDRGQGRGYT
TRBV5-1	TRBJ2-3	ASSSGPLPSTDTQY
TRBV29-1	TRBJ2-5	SVQGQSRETQY
TRBV7-8	TRBJ1-1	ASSTETGILNTEAF
TRBV18	TRBJ2-7	ASSTGQGASEQY
TRBV14	TRBJ2-5	ASSLNRAQETQY
TRBV15	TRBJ2-3	ATSSQASPSTDTQY
TRBV4-2	TRBJ2-3	ASRDGGGLLTDTQY
TRBV27	TRBJ2-7	ASRASGSYEQY
TRBV6-2/TRBV6-3	TRBJ1-1	ASSPGGTGGLAEAF
TRBV10-3	TRBJ2-7	AIRSGTGGDEQY
TRBV7-7	TRBJ1-4	ASSLGHQIPGEKLF
TRBV10-3	TRBJ1-2	AISESPRTHGYT
TRBV24-1	TRBJ2-3	AVGGSPDTQY
TRBV3-1	TRBJ2-1	ASSPARSNNEQF
TRBV3-1	TRBJ2-5	ASGGNKETQY
TRBV7-9	TRBJ2-7	ASSLEVAEQY
TRBV20-1	TRBJ1-5	SAIDRANQPQH
TRBV18	TRBJ2-1	ASSQRADNYNEQF
TRBV25-1	TRBJ2-5	ASSEWGSGGAGETQY
TRBV24-1	TRBJ2-1	ATSKVGTSGVKLNEQF
TRBV7-9	TRBJ1-2	ASSSRADYGYT
TRBV2	TRBJ2-7	ASNGTSGPSSYEQY
TRBV27	TRBJ2-3	ASSLIGGRMDTQY
TRBV11-2	TRBJ2-5	ASSFQRVLQETQY